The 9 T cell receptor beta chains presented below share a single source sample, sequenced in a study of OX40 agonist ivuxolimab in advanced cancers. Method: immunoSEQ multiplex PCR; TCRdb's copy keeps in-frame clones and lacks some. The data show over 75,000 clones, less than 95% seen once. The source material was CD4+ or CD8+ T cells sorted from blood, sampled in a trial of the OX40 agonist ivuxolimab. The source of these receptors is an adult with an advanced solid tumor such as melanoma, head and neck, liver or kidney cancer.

The CDR3 is CASSLGPGPSTDTQYF. Written as DNA, the CDR3 is TGTGCCAGCAGCTTGGGTCCGGGGCCAAGCACAGATACGCAGTATTTT. The chain joins TRBV5-6 to TRBJ2-3; TRBD1 or TRBD2 may be the D gene (5 bases each). Germline values: CDR1 SGHDT, CDR2 YYEEEE. Trimming stripped 0 bases from V and 0 bases from J, with 11 bases between. CDR3 length: 16 residues.

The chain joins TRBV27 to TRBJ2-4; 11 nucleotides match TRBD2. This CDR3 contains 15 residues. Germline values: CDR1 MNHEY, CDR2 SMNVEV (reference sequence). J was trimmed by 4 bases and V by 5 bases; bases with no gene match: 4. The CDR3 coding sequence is TGTGCCAGCAGTCCGACTAGCGGGATTAAAAACATTCAGTACTTC. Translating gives CASSPTSGIKNIQYF.

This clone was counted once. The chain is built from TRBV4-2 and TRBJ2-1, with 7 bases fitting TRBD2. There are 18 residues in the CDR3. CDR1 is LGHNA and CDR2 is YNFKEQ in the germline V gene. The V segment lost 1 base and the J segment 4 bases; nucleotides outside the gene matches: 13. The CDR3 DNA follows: TGTGCCAGCAGCCAAGGCTTATATTTGGGAGGGCCGTACAATGAGCAGTTCTTC. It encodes CASSQGLYLGGPYNEQFF.

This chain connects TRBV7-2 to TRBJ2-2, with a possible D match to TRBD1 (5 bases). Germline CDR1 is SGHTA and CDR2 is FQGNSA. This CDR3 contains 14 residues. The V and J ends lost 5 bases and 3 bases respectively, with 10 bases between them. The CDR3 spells CASSPDRYTGELFF. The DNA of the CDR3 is TGTGCCAGCAGCCCCGACAGATACACCGGGGAGCTGTTTTTT.

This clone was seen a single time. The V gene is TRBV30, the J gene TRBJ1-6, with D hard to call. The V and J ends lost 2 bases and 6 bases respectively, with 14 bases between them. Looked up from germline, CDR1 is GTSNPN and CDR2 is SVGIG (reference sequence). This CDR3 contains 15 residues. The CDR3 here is CAWSTQEGINSPLHF. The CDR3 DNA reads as TGTGCCTGGAGTACCCAAGAGGGTATTAATTCACCCCTCCACTTT.

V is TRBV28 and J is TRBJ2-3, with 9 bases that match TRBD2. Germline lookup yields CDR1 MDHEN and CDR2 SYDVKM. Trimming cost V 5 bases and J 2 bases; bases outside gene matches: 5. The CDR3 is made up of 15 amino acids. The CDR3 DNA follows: TGTGCCAGCAGTGAGGAGCGGGGGGTCACAGATACGCAGTATTTT. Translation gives CASSEERGVTDTQYF.

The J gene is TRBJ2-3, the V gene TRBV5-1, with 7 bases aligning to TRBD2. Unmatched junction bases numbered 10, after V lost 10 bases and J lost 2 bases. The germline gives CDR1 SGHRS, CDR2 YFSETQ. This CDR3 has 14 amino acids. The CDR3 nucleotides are TGCGCCTCTTCACTAGCGTACAACACAGATACGCAGTATTTT. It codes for CASSLAYNTDTQYF.

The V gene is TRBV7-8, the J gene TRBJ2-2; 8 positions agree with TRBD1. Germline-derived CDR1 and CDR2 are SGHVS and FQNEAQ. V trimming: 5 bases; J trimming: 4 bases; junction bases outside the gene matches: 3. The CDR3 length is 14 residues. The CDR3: CASSRTGFTGELFF. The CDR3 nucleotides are TGTGCCAGCAGCCGGACAGGGTTCACCGGGGAGCTGTTTTTT.

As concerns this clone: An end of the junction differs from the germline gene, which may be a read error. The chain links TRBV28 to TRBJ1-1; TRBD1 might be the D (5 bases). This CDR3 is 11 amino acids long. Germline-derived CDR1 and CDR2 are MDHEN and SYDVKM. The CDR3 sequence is CASSFGGHTFF. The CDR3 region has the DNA TGTGCCAGCAGTTTCGGCGGACATACCTTTTTT.